The 32 T cell receptor beta chains in this list originate from one sample, sequenced in a study of blood T cell repertoires in COVID-19. Assay used: immunoSEQ multiplex PCR; TCRdb lists only in-frame clones, some missing. The table shows about 240,000 clones, with about 80% occurring only once. The sample taken for sequencing was peripheral blood. These receptors were taken from a woman of 80 years or more with acute or convalescent COVID-19.

The chain is built from TRBV7-4 and TRBJ1-5; unclear D gene. This CDR3 contains 13 residues. Germline CDR1 and CDR2: SGHVT and SQSDAQ. Trimming took off 4 bases at V and 5 bases at J, with 9 bases between the two ends. The CDR3 sequence: CASSSPPDQPQHF. In nucleotides, the CDR3 is TGTGCCAGCAGCTCTCCTCCAGATCAGCCCCAGCATTTT. The variable domain in full, with the rest retrieved from reference TRBV7-4 and TRBJ1-5, is GAGVSQSPRYKVAKRGRDVALRCDSISGHVTLYWYRQTLGQGSEVLTYSQSDAQRDKSGRPSGRFSAERPERSVSTLKIQRTEQGDSAVYLCASSSPPDQPQHFGDGTRLSIL.

The chain employs TRBV28 and TRBJ1-2; TRBD1 matches 7 bases. V lost 4 bases and J lost 8; bases outside the gene matches: 10. CDR1 and CDR2 (germline): MDHEN, SYDVKM. The CDR3 length is 14 residues. As DNA, the CDR3 is TGTGCCAGCAGTTCAGGGGGGACGGTCTTAGGCTACACCTTC. It translates to CASSSGGTVLGYTF.

The V gene is TRBV18, the J gene TRBJ1-5, with 7 bases matching TRBD1. The CDR3 covers 13 residues. CDR1 and CDR2 from the germline V gene are KGHSH and LQKENI. V was clipped by 5 bases and J by 5 bases; unmatched bases: 3. As DNA, the CDR3 is TGTGCCAGCTCAGAAACAGGGGATCAGCCCCAGCATTTT. Residues: CASSETGDQPQHF.

This clone was seen more than once but under ten times. The rearrangement uses TRBV21-1 and TRBJ2-4; the table calls TRBD1, which could not be checked here. TRBV21-1 is flagged as a pseudogene. This CDR3 has 17 residues. CDR3 nucleotides: TGTGCCAGCTCCCAAAGACCCCCAGGGGGCCTCAGGAACATTCAGTACTTC. It encodes CASSQRPPGGLRNIQYF.

V usage is TRBV20-1 and J usage is TRBJ1-6, with 7 bases aligning to TRBD1. Per the germline V gene, CDR1 is DFQATT and CDR2 is SNEGSKA (reference sequence). The CDR3 sequence is 20 residues long. V trimming: 3 bases; J trimming: 4 bases; junction bases outside the gene matches: 21. CDR3 in amino acids: CSASPPPRTGPNAYNSPLHF. In DNA, the CDR3 is TGCAGTGCTAGTCCCCCCCCCAGGACAGGCCCGAACGCTTATAATTCACCCCTCCACTTT.

The chain uses TRBV15 and TRBJ2-7, with 7 nucleotides matching TRBD1. Trimming at V came to 5 bases and at J to 3 bases, leaving 10 bases not matched to a gene. In germline, CDR1 is LNHNV, CDR2 YYDKDF (reference sequence). The CDR3 loop spans 15 amino acids. The CDR3 sequence is CATSRDRVSHYEQYF. The CDR3 DNA sequence: TGTGCCACCAGCCGTGACAGGGTATCTCACTACGAGCAGTACTTC.

This chain joins TRBV29-1 and TRBJ1-3, with D possibly matching TRBD1 (6 bases). The CDR3 is 14 amino acids. Germline values: CDR1 SQVTM, CDR2 ANQGSEA. Trimming took 6 bases from V and 0 from J, leaving 12 bases between them. The CDR3 region is CSVAQGPSGNTIYF. The CDR3 DNA reads TGCAGCGTCGCACAGGGTCCCTCTGGAAACACCATATATTTT.

The chain joins TRBV4-2 to TRBJ1-1; perhaps TRBD1 as D (6 bases). Germline V CDR1 and CDR2: LGHNA, YNFKEQ. V gave up 6 bases and J gave up 4 bases, with 12 bases separating them. The CDR3 totals 13 residues. The CDR3 region is CASSRQAGTEAFF. The CDR3 DNA reads as TGTGCCAGCAGTCGACAGGCGGGCACTGAAGCTTTCTTT.

The J gene is TRBJ2-5, the V gene TRBV18, with TRBD1 as a possible D gene (5 bases). CDR3 length: 15 residues. Trimming took 5 bases from V and 5 from J, leaving 18 bases between them. The germline gives CDR1 KGHSH, CDR2 LQKENI. The DNA for the CDR3 is TGTGCCAGCTCATCAATGGGGCCACCACGGGAGACCCAGTACTTC. Translating gives CASSSMGPPRETQYF.

The J gene is TRBJ2-3, the V gene TRBV15, with a weak D call TRBD2 (5 bases). The CDR3 is 11 amino acids. Per the germline V gene, CDR1 is LNHNV and CDR2 is YYDKDF (reference sequence). Trimming took off 5 bases at V and 5 bases at J, with 5 bases between the two ends. The CDR3 protein is CATSAGDTQYF. CDR3 coding DNA: TGTGCCACCAGCGCGGGAGATACGCAGTATTTT.

This chain uses TRBV19 with TRBJ2-7, with 8 bases lining up with TRBD1. This CDR3 has 15 residues. The trim removed 4 bases at V and 3 bases at J, leaving 8 bases unmatched. Germline loops: CDR1 LNHDA, CDR2 SQIVND (reference sequence). The CDR3: CASSTAPGQGYEQYF. CDR3 nucleotides: TGTGCCAGTAGTACCGCCCCAGGACAGGGCTACGAGCAGTACTTC.

The gene calls are TRBV9 and TRBJ2-7; D possibly corresponds to TRBD2 (5 bases). The germline V gene encodes CDR1 SGDLS and CDR2 YYNGEE. The CDR3 has 12 residues. V lost 3 bases and J 9 bases, leaving 13 bases between the germline ends. The CDR3 nucleotides read TGTGCCAGCAGCGACGCAGGAGGAGGGCAGTACTTC. Encoded protein: CASSDAGGGQYF.

The chain combines TRBV2 with TRBJ2-1, with TRBD2 matching over 8 bases. The CDR3 totals 15 residues. Germline V CDR1 and CDR2: SNHLY, FYNNEI. V trimming: 3 bases; J trimming: 7 bases; junction bases outside the gene matches: 8. CDR3 DNA: TGTGCCAGCAGTGAGGGCGGGGGGCCTCGGAATGAGCAGTTCTTC. Residues: CASSEGGGPRNEQFF.

The rearrangement uses TRBV20-1 and TRBJ2-5; D gene unclear. V lost 3 bases to trimming and J lost 5 bases, with 13 bases between them. The CDR3 has 13 residues. Per germline, CDR1 DFQATT and CDR2 SNEGSKA (reference sequence). The CDR3 loop is CSASSAARETQYF. The DNA of the CDR3 is TGCAGTGCTAGTTCTGCCGCACGGGAGACCCAGTACTTC.

This clone was seen a single time. The chain recombines TRBV18 with TRBJ1-2, with TRBD1 as a possible D gene (5 bases). V was pared by 4 bases and J by 8 bases, with 17 bases between. This CDR3 region has 14 residues. Germline V gene sequence: CDR1 KGHSH, CDR2 LQKENI. The CDR3 is CASSQSGTSSGYTF. For the CDR3, the DNA is TGTGCCAGCTCACAGTCCGGGACTTCGTCCGGCTACACCTTC.

The DNA for the CDR3 is TGTGCCTGGAGTACAGGGGGCTTACTGGAAAAACTGTTTTTT. Protein sequence: CAWSTGGLLEKLFF. This chain uses TRBV30 with TRBJ1-4, with 9 nucleotides matching TRBD1. The junction had 6 bases not matched to a gene; V was cut back by 2 bases and J by 8 bases. This CDR3 region has 14 residues. Germline CDR1 is GTSNPN and CDR2 is SVGIG (reference sequence). The entire variable domain, with the rest obtained from reference TRBV30 and TRBJ1-4, is as follows: SQTIHQWPATLVQPVGSPLSLECTVEGTSNPNLYWYRQAAGRGLQLLFYSVGIGQISSEVPQNLSASRPQDRQFILSSKKLLLSDSGFYLCAWSTGGLLEKLFFGSGTQLSVL.

This clone was counted once. The rearrangement links TRBV19 to TRBJ1-5, with 7 bases identical to TRBD1. CDR1 is LNHDA and CDR2 is SQIVND in the germline V gene (reference sequence). V shed 0 bases, J shed 2 bases, and the junction held 1 base outside the gene matches. This CDR3 comprises 15 residues. This CDR3 reads CASSIEGQRNQPQHF. Here the CDR3 DNA reads TGTGCCAGTAGTATAGAGGGACAGCGCAATCAGCCCCAGCATTTT.

This clone was seen a few times. This chain links TRBV2 with TRBJ2-2, with D maybe TRBD2 (5 bases). The CDR3 consists of 13 residues. Germline assignment: CDR1 SNHLY and CDR2 FYNNEI. V gave up 6 bases and J gave up 4 bases, with 9 bases separating them. The CDR3: CASSEGFTGELFF. Here the CDR3 DNA reads TGTGCCAGCAGCGAGGGTTTCACCGGGGAGCTGTTTTTT.

The V and J genes are TRBV10-3 and TRBJ2-3; D perhaps matches TRBD1 (5 bases). The germline V and J ends were trimmed by 8 bases and 2 bases, with 17 bases remaining between them. Germline CDR1 is ENHRY and CDR2 is SYGVKD. CDR3 length: 15 residues. As DNA, the CDR3 is TGTGCCATCCACCGTACCGGACAAGACACAGATACGCAGTATTTT. Encoded protein: CAIHRTGQDTDTQYF.

J is TRBJ2-7 and V is TRBV18, with D possibly TRBD2 on 5 matching bases. The CDR3 runs to 14 residues. V lost 2 bases and J lost 0, with 8 bases in between. Germline-derived CDR1 and CDR2 are KGHSH and LQKENI. The CDR3 reads CASSPSGNSYEQYF. The CDR3 region has the DNA TGTGCCAGCTCACCATCGGGGAACTCCTACGAGCAGTACTTC.

The chain couples TRBV24-1 to TRBJ1-2, with D possibly matching TRBD1 (5 bases). This CDR3 is built from 14 residues. V lost 0 bases, J lost 4 bases, and 8 bases lay in between. From germline, CDR1 is KGHDR and CDR2 SFDVKD. The CDR3 region is CATSDLTGTYGYTF. CDR3 nucleotides: TGTGCCACCAGTGATTTGACAGGAACCTATGGCTACACCTTC.

The chain carries TRBV10-3 and TRBJ2-4; 11 bases are a match to TRBD1. With V trimmed by 6 bases and J by 9 bases, 4 bases remained unmatched. Germline CDR1 reads ENHRY; CDR2 reads SYGVKD. This CDR3 is built from 13 residues. CDR3 sequence reads: CAIRDRGLGIQYF. In DNA, the CDR3 is TGTGCCATCAGGGACAGGGGGCTGGGCATTCAGTACTTC.

The CDR3 DNA is TGCAGTGCTAGTCCTAGCAGCCCTACGCAGTATTTT. This sequence encodes CSASPSSPTQYF. The chain links TRBV20-1 to TRBJ2-3; the D gene is possibly TRBD2 (5 bases). Germline-derived CDR1 and CDR2 are DFQATT and SNEGSKA (reference sequence). The CDR3 loop spans 12 amino acids. V was cut by 3 bases and J by 8 bases, with 12 bases left in between.

V and J are TRBV27 and TRBJ1-5; no definite D call. V lost 3 bases, J lost 6 bases, and 9 bases lay in between. CDR1 and CDR2 from the germline V gene are MNHEY and SMNVEV (reference sequence). The CDR3 runs to 13 residues. CDR3 protein: CASSLAGGQPQHF. CDR3 DNA: TGTGCCAGCAGTTTGGCGGGCGGTCAGCCCCAGCATTTT.

With regard to this clone: The same CDR3 is also encoded by other DNA sequences in this sample. The chain carries TRBV5-1 and TRBJ1-1; no clear D. Deletions cut 1 base from V and 1 base from J, with 8 bases between. This CDR3 is 14 amino acids long. Germline V gene data show CDR1 as SGHRS and CDR2 as YFSETQ. This CDR3 is CASSLTPGNTEAFF. In nucleotides, the CDR3 is TGCGCCAGCAGCTTGACCCCGGGGAACACTGAAGCTTTCTTT.

This clone occurred once. This sample includes further DNA sequences coding for the same CDR3. The gene calls are TRBV9 and TRBJ1-2; D possibly corresponds to TRBD1 (5 bases). This CDR3 comprises 14 residues. With 0 bases removed from V and 1 base from J, the gap between germline ends came to 7 bases. Germline assignment: CDR1 SGDLS and CDR2 YYNGEE. CDR3 nucleotides: TGTGCCAGCAGCGTAGGGGGACTTAACTATGGCTACACCTTC. Translating gives CASSVGGLNYGYTF.

This chain links TRBV1 with TRBJ1-6; the table names TRBD1, a call not compared with the DNA. TRBV1 is marked as a pseudogene. The CDR3 covers 15 residues. Here the CDR3 reads CTSSPRDRAFSPLHF. In DNA form, the CDR3 reads TGCACCAGCAGCCCCCGGGACAGGGCATTCTCACCCCTCCACTTT.

CDR3 loop: CASSLAAGNQPQHF. The CDR3, as DNA: TGTGCCAGCAGCTTAGCGGCAGGGAACCAGCCCCAGCATTTT. The rearrangement joins TRBV11-2 to TRBJ1-5; TRBD1 might be the D (5 bases). The ends were cut back, 1 base at V and 7 bases at J, with 11 bases in the middle. There are 14 residues in the CDR3. Germline V gene lookup returns CDR1 SGHAT and CDR2 FQNNGV.

The chain uses TRBV6-5 and TRBJ1-1; TRBD1 matches at 7 bases. With V trimmed by 5 bases and J by 1 base, 4 bases remained unmatched. Germline values: CDR1 MNHEY, CDR2 SVGAGI. The CDR3 contains 14 residues. For the CDR3, the DNA is TGTGCCAGCAGTCCGGACAGGCAGAACACTGAAGCTTTCTTT. It is translated as CASSPDRQNTEAFF.

A remark on this clone: The sample contains more than one DNA sequence encoding this CDR3. V gene TRBV2 combines with J gene TRBJ2-2; D perhaps matches TRBD1 (6 bases). V was trimmed by 3 bases and J by 1 base, leaving 9 bases between them. Per germline, CDR1 SNHLY and CDR2 FYNNEI. The CDR3 is 15 residues long. As DNA, the CDR3 is TGTGCCAGCAGTGAGGGCAGGGGGAACACCGGGGAGCTGTTTTTT. It yields the protein CASSEGRGNTGELFF.

The chain recombines TRBV3-1 (or the pseudogene TRBV3-2) with TRBJ2-7; possible D gene TRBD2, 5 bases. The CDR3 spans 14 residues. Germline V gene lookup returns CDR1 LGHDT and CDR2 YNNKEL (reference sequence). Trimming took 1 base from V and 6 from J, leaving 13 bases between them. CDR3 sequence: CASSQGGPAGEQYF. The CDR3 DNA is TGTGCCAGCAGCCAAGGAGGACCGGCGGGCGAGCAGTACTTC.

The V call is TRBV5-1, the J call TRBJ2-7; 7 bases line up with TRBD1. V was clipped by 0 bases and J by 3 bases; unmatched bases: 9. Germline V gene lookup returns CDR1 SGHRS and CDR2 YFSETQ. The length of the CDR3 is 16 residues. CDR3 sequence (DNA): TGCGCCAGCAGCTTGGCCATTAGGGACAGAGACTACGAGCAGTACTTC. Its translation: CASSLAIRDRDYEQYF.